This T cell receptor beta chain was observed in a study of radiotherapy plus CTLA-4 blockade in lung cancer. Whole-study context: Among enrolled patients, under 20% responded and approximately 33% achieved disease control.

Germline CDR1 is MDHEN and CDR2 is SYDVKM. The CDR3 is 13 residues long. The V end lost 6 bases, the J end lost 7 bases, and 15 bases lay between the germline ends. As regards this clone: No antigen is known for it.

Overall study results and limits: An expansion of tumor-derived TCR clones occurred in blood after radiotherapy plus ipilimumab.

Measured with immunoSEQ multiplex PCR; TCRdb has only the in-frame clones, and not every one. The sample yields fewer than 100,000 clones, less than 90% seen once. Focal radiation plus CTLA-4 blockade with ipilimumab was given to patients with chemo-refractory metastatic non-small-cell lung cancer. The sample in question was peripheral blood, obtained from a patient treated with radiotherapy plus ipilimumab. The receptor was derived from a human donor with non-small cell lung cancer who had stable disease on radiotherapy plus ipilimumab. The rearrangement links TRBV28 to TRBJ1-2; D perhaps matches TRBD1 (5 bases). CDR3 protein: CASRPLGLGGYTF. The CDR3 coding sequence is TGTGCCAGCAGACCCCTGGGGCTGGGTGGCTACACCTTC.